This TCR beta chain originates from a study of cytomegalovirus exposure and HLA in healthy donors. Vbeta (60) and Jbeta (13) primers were used in the PCR. Clones were sequenced by immunoSEQ multiplex PCR, and TCRdb holds only the in-frame ones, with some missing. The table lists around 110,000 clones, roughly four fifths of them singletons. The clonotype was recovered from a man between 25 and 39 years old in good health and CMV-seropositive. Specimen: PBMCs.

CDR3 region: CASSESGGQPQHF. The CDR3 region has the DNA TGCGCCAGCAGTGAGTCAGGAGGACAGCCCCAGCATTTT. The rearrangement uses TRBV10-1 and TRBJ1-5; D remains unclear. V dropped 0 bases and J dropped 7 bases, with 7 bases sitting between them. From germline, CDR1 is WNHNN and CDR2 SYGVQD (reference sequence). The CDR3 covers 13 residues.